This T cell receptor beta chain was identified in a study of early T cells in non-severe SARS-CoV-2 infection. Study in general: Investigators sequenced bulk RNA drawn from unsorted whole blood, and chains remained unpaired.

This clonotype has ten or more counts. Its antigen is not identified. Findings and limits, study-wide: In VDJdb matching, anti-spike CD8 responses were favored while private and CD4 specificities went missing.

The CDR3 extends over 14 amino acids. The ends were cut back, 1 base at V and 2 bases at J, with 8 bases in the middle. Separate cDNA molecules each had unique molecular identifiers attached to them. MiXCR, applied by TCRdb to the 5' RACE reads, yields one record per CDR3 protein. Of 20,000 to 25,000 distinct CDR3 sequences in the sample, 4.5% to 6% are singletons; the top ten hold around 4%. The sequence came from an adult who was a healthcare worker with PCR-confirmed SARS-CoV-2 infection or an uninfected control (not recorded which). The material sequenced was whole blood. V is TRBV12-3 or TRBV12-4 and J is TRBJ1-1; D ambiguous. The CDR3 region has the DNA TGTGCCAGCAGTTTAGGAGTCAGTAACACTGAAGCTTTCTTT. It translates to CASSLGVSNTEAFF.